The 18 T cell receptor beta chains listed next were all sequenced from one sample in a study of brain T cells in children with intractable seizures. Sequencing was performed with immunoSEQ multiplex PCR; in TCRdb, only in-frame clones are kept and a portion is missing. The table includes 110,000 or so clones, 94% detected once. The sequencing here drew on peripheral blood, taken at surgery. The receptor source for this set is a boy under three years old with hemimegalencephaly and intractable seizures.

The rearrangement links TRBV7-2 to TRBJ2-1; no reliable D call. V lost 0 bases and J 4 bases, leaving 10 bases between the germline ends. Germline CDR1 SGHTA, CDR2 FQGNSA. The CDR3 sequence is 15 residues long. CDR3 DNA sequence: TGTGCCAGCAGCTTAGCGGCGCCGACTTACAATGAGCAGTTCTTC. The encoded protein is CASSLAAPTYNEQFF.

The chain joins TRBV19 to TRBJ2-7, with a possible D match to TRBD1 (6 bases). Germline V CDR1 and CDR2: LNHDA, SQIVND (reference sequence). The CDR3 length is 11 residues. With 5 bases removed from V and 7 bases from J, the gap between germline ends came to 9 bases. CDR3: CASSQGLEQYF. In nucleotides, the CDR3 is TGTGCCAGTAGTCAGGGGTTGGAGCAGTACTTC.

This chain links TRBV5-1 with TRBJ2-7, with 10 bases aligning to TRBD1. V lost 7 bases to trimming and J lost 3 bases; unmatched junction nucleotides: 7. This CDR3 contains 14 residues. Germline assignment: CDR1 SGHRS and CDR2 YFSETQ. For the CDR3, the DNA is TGCGCCAGCCATTACCGGGACAGGGGCTACGAGCAGTACTTC. It specifies CASHYRDRGYEQYF.

The rearrangement links TRBV27 to TRBJ1-5, with D tentatively TRBD1 (5 bases). The V gene lost 3 bases and the J gene lost 4 bases, with 10 bases spanning the gap. CDR3 length: 14 residues. From germline, CDR1 is MNHEY and CDR2 SMNVEV (reference sequence). Here the CDR3 reads CASSFGGKNQPQHF. The CDR3 DNA is TGTGCCAGCAGTTTTGGGGGTAAAAATCAGCCCCAGCATTTT.

This chain uses TRBV11-2 with TRBJ2-5; the D is unclear. This CDR3 spans 14 amino acids. Germline V gives CDR1 SGHAT, CDR2 FQNNGV. The germline V and J ends were trimmed by 9 bases and 4 bases, with 18 bases remaining between them. CDR3 nucleotides: TGTGCCAGACCTCCCCGGCAACCCTCAGAGACCCAGTACTTC. The encoded protein is CARPPRQPSETQYF.

This chain uses TRBV4-3 with TRBJ2-1, with 10 bases aligning to TRBD2. This CDR3 is 16 amino acids long. V shed 2 bases and J 8 bases; nucleotides not matched to a gene: 9. Germline V gives CDR1 LGHNA, CDR2 YSLEER. In DNA form, the CDR3 reads TGCGCCAGCAGCCAATATCTAGCGGGAGTTGTGGATGAGCAGTTCTTC. Amino acid sequence: CASSQYLAGVVDEQFF.

This chain connects TRBV6-6 to TRBJ1-4; 9 bases are shared with TRBD1. Germline V gene sequence: CDR1 MNHNY, CDR2 SVGAGI (reference sequence). The CDR3 runs to 13 residues. The trim removed 7 bases at V and 5 bases at J, leaving 2 bases unmatched. The CDR3 sequence is CASKGTGNEKLFF. CDR3 DNA sequence: TGTGCCAGCAAGGGGACAGGGAATGAAAAACTGTTTTTT.

This chain links TRBV6-6 with TRBJ2-1; 8 bases agree with TRBD2. V trimming: 4 bases; J trimming: 7 bases; junction bases outside the gene matches: 3. The CDR3 loop spans 13 amino acids. Germline CDR1 and CDR2: MNHNY and SVGAGI (reference sequence). The CDR3 DNA sequence: TGTGCCAGCAGTTGGACTAGCCCAAATGAGCAGTTCTTC. Amino acid sequence: CASSWTSPNEQFF.

This clone appeared once. The chain combines TRBV19 with TRBJ1-2; D gene uncertain. Germline assignment: CDR1 LNHDA and CDR2 SQIVND (reference sequence). V dropped 3 bases and J dropped 4 bases, with 9 bases sitting between them. The CDR3 runs to 13 residues. CDR3 sequence: CASSIDPSYGYTF. The CDR3 DNA is TGTGCCAGTAGTATCGACCCCAGCTATGGCTACACCTTC.

The chain joins TRBV3-1 (or the pseudogene TRBV3-2) to TRBJ2-7, with D tentatively TRBD2 (6 bases). The CDR3 sequence is 14 residues long. The germline V gene has CDR1 LGHDT and CDR2 YNNKEL (reference sequence). Trimming shortened V by 0 bases and J by 5 bases, and 11 bases separated the two germline ends. The CDR3 loop reads CASSQDEAGNEQYF. The DNA of the CDR3 is TGTGCCAGCAGCCAAGACGAGGCGGGAAACGAGCAGTACTTC.

The V and J genes are TRBV3-1 (or the pseudogene TRBV3-2) and TRBJ1-1, with D unclear. Trimming pared 0 bases from V and 1 base from J, leaving 9 bases between. The CDR3 extends over 15 amino acids. Germline CDR1 is LGHDT and CDR2 is YNNKEL (reference sequence). The CDR3 region is CASSQELFENTEAFF. CDR3 in DNA: TGTGCCAGCAGCCAAGAACTTTTCGAGAACACTGAAGCTTTCTTT.

This clone occurred once. The chain is built from TRBV5-1 and TRBJ1-3; tentatively, D is TRBD1 (5 bases). Germline values: CDR1 SGHRS, CDR2 YFSETQ. CDR3 size: 15 residues. Trimming took 0 bases from V and 9 from J, leaving 16 bases between them. This chain's CDR3 is CASSLAGWIGGTIYF. CDR3 DNA: TGCGCCAGCAGCTTGGCCGGTTGGATCGGGGGCACCATATATTTT.

CDR3 amino acids: CASTPGGQGSMNTEAFF. CDR3 bases: TGTGCCAGCACCCCAGGGGGACAGGGGTCCATGAACACTGAAGCTTTCTTT. V and J are TRBV11-3 and TRBJ1-1; 10 bases match TRBD1. CDR1 is SGHNT, CDR2 YENEEA, per germline. V lost 7 bases, J lost 0 bases, and 11 bases stayed unmatched. The CDR3 runs 17 residues. Together with reference TRBV11-3 and TRBJ1-1, the CDR3 gives the full variable domain: EAGVVQSPRYKIIEKKQPVAFWCNPISGHNTLYWYLQNLGQGPELLIRYENEEAVDDSQLPKDRFSAERLKGVDSTLKIQPAELGDSAVYLCASTPGGQGSMNTEAFFGQGTRLTVV.

CDR3 sequence (DNA): TGTGCCAGCAGCCAAGACTGGAGCTCCTACAATGAGCAGTTCTTC. As protein: CASSQDWSSYNEQFF. The rearrangement links TRBV6-5 to TRBJ2-1; no reliable D call. Trimming removed 6 bases from V and 0 bases from J, with 12 bases in between. In germline, CDR1 is MNHEY, CDR2 SVGAGI. CDR3 length equals 15 residues.

The chain recombines TRBV4-1 with TRBJ1-2; the D gene is possibly TRBD1 (6 bases). Germline assignment: CDR1 MGHRA and CDR2 YSYEKL. There are 15 residues in the CDR3. With 1 base removed from V and 3 bases from J, the gap between germline ends came to 12 bases. The DNA of the CDR3 is TGCGCCAGCAGCCAAGGTCGAGGGGGTTACTATGGCTACACCTTC. It yields the protein CASSQGRGGYYGYTF.

The chain recombines TRBV29-1 with TRBJ2-3, with unresolved D. Trimming cost V 3 bases and J 1 base, with 17 bases left between them. CDR1 and CDR2 from the germline V gene are SQVTM and ANQGSEA. This CDR3 contains 16 residues. For the CDR3, the DNA is TGCAGCGTTGACGGTCTCGTTGGTTGGGGCACAGATACGCAGTATTTT. It specifies CSVDGLVGWGTDTQYF.

This clone was detected a few times. The chain employs TRBV2 and TRBJ1-4; 7 nucleotides line up with TRBD1. The CDR3 is 15 amino acids. Germline V lookup: CDR1 SNHLY, CDR2 FYNNEI. The J segment lost 4 bases and the V segment lost 7 bases, leaving 9 bases of the junction unmatched. The CDR3 region is CASNPPGGGNEKLFF. The DNA of the CDR3 is TGTGCCAGCAACCCCCCAGGGGGTGGTAATGAAAAACTGTTTTTT. The full variable domain, its missing parts supplied by reference TRBV2 and TRBJ1-4, is EPEVTQTPSHQVTQMGQEVILRCVPISNHLYFYWYRQILGQKVEFLVSFYNNEISEKSEIFDDQFSVERPDGSNFTLKIRSTKLEDSAMYFCASNPPGGGNEKLFFGSGTQLSVL.

The chain couples TRBV7-3 to TRBJ1-4; D not resolved. Trimming removed 0 bases at V and 6 bases at J, with 14 bases between. The V gene's germline CDR1 is SGHTA and CDR2 FQGTGA. This CDR3 region has 16 residues. CDR3 protein: CASSLTGKGSDEKLFF. CDR3 coding DNA: TGTGCCAGCAGCTTAACGGGAAAGGGATCTGATGAAAAACTGTTTTTT.